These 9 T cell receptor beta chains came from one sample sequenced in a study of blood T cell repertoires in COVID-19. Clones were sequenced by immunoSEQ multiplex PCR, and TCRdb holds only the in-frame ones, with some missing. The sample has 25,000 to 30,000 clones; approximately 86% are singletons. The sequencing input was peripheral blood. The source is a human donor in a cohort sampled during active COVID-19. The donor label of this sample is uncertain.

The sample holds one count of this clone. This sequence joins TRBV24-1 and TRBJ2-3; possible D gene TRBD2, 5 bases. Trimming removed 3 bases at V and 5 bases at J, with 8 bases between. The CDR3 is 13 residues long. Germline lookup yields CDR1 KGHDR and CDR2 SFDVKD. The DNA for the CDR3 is TGTGCCACCAGTGATCTTGGGAGAGATACGCAGTATTTT. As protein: CATSDLGRDTQYF.

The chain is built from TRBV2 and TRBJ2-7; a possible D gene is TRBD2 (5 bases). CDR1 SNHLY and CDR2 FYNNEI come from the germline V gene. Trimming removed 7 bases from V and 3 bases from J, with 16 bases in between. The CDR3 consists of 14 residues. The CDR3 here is CASTLRAEHYEQYF. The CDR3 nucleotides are TGTGCCAGCACCCTGAGAGCGGAGCACTACGAGCAGTACTTC.

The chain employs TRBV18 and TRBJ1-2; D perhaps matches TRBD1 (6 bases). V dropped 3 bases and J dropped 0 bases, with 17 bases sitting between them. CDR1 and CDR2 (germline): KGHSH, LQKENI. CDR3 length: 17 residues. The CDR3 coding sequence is TGTGCCAGCTCACCCCGAACAGGGCTGGGAACTAACTATGGCTACACCTTC. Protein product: CASSPRTGLGTNYGYTF.

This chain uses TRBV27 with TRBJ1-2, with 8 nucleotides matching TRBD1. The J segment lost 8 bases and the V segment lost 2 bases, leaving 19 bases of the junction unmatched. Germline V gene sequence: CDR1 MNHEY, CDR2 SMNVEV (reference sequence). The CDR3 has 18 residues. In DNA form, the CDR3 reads TGTGCCAGCAGTTTAAGTGATGGTCTGCCAGGGGGCGCGGGAGGCTACACCTTC. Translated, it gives CASSLSDGLPGGAGGYTF.

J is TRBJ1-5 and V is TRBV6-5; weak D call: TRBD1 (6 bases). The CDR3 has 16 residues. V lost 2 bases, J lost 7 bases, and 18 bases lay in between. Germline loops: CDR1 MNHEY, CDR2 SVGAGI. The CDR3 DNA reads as TGTGCCAGCAGTTACACCCGGGGGGGCAGAGGACAGCCCCAGCATTTT. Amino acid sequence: CASSYTRGGRGQPQHF.

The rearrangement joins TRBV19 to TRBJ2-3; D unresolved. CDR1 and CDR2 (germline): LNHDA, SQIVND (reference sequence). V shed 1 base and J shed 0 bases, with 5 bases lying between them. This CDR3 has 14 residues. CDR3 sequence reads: CASSIATSTDTQYF. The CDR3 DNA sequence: TGTGCCAGTAGTATAGCTACCAGCACAGATACGCAGTATTTT.

The CDR3 sequence: CAWSVRQADYDNSPLHF. Here the CDR3 DNA reads TGTGCCTGGAGTGTCCGACAGGCAGATTACGATAATTCACCCCTCCACTTT. The chain recombines TRBV30 with TRBJ1-6, with D possibly TRBD1 on 6 matching bases. CDR1 and CDR2 from the germline V gene are GTSNPN and SVGIG (reference sequence). Trimming took off 0 bases at V and 5 bases at J, with 17 bases between the two ends. This CDR3 spans 17 amino acids.

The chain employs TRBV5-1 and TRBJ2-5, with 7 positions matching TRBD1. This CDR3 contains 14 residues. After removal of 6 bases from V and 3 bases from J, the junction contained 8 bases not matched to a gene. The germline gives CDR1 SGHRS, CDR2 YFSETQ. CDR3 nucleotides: TGCGCCAGCACCACGGGACAGCAAAAAGAGACCCAGTACTTC. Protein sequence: CASTTGQQKETQYF.

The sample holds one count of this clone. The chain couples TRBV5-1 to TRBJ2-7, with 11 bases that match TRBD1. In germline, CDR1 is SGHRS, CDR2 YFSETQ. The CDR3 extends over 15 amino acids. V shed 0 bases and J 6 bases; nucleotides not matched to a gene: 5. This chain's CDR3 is CASSLDGTGGREQYF. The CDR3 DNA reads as TGCGCCAGCAGCTTGGACGGGACAGGGGGTCGCGAGCAGTACTTC.